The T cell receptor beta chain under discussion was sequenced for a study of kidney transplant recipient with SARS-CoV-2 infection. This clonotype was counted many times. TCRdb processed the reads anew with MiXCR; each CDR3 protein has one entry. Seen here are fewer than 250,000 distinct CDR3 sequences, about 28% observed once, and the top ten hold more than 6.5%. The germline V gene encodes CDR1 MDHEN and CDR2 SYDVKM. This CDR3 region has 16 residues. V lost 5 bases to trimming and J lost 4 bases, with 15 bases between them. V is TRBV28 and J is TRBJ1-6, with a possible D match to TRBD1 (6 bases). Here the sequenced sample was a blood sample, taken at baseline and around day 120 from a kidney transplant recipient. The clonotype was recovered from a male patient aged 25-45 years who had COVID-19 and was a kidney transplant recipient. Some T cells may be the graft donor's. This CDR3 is CASSLTRGPYNSPLHF. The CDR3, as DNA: TGTGCCAGCAGTCTAACCAGGGGACCTTATAATTCACCCCTCCACTTT.